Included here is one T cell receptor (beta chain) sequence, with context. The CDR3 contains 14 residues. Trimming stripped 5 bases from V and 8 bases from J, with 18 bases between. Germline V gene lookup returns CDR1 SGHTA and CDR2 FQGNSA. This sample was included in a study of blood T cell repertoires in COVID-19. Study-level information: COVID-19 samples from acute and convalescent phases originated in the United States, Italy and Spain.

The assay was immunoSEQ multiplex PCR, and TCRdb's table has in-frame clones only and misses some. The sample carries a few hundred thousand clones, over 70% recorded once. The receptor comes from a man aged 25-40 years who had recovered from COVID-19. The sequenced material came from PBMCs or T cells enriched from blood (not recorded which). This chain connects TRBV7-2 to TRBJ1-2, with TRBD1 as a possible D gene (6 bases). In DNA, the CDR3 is TGTGCCAGCAGCCCCCGAGGGGGGGCATGGGGCTACACCTTC. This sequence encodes CASSPRGGAWGYTF.